These 6 T cell receptor beta chains originate from one sample sequenced in a study of Ad26.COV2.S vaccination and SARS-CoV-2 variants. Sequencing was performed with immunoSEQ multiplex PCR; in TCRdb, only in-frame clones are kept and a portion is missing. The data show 380,000 or so clones, less than 90% seen once. Treatment meaning: 19 received Ad26.COV2.S at low or high dose, single or two shots; a few received placebo; per-sample allocation not given. Collection of samples fell on day 63 after the first vaccine or placebo injection. Sequenced here: peripheral blood, sampled in a trial of Ad26.COV2.S vaccine versus placebo. Receptor source: a person between 18 and 65 years old who received the Ad26.COV2.S COVID-19 vaccine or a placebo.

The CDR3 loop is CASSLIRYNEQFF. DNA for the CDR3: TGTGCCAGCAGTCTAATACGGTACAATGAGCAGTTCTTC. This chain joins TRBV27 and TRBJ2-1, with no clear D. Trimming pared 5 bases from V and 4 bases from J, leaving 9 bases between. The CDR3 consists of 13 residues. Per germline, CDR1 MNHEY and CDR2 SMNVEV (reference sequence).

This clone showed up just once. As DNA, the CDR3 is TGTGCCTGGAGACGTGGGGGAGGGAGTGAAAAACTGTTTTTT. This gives the protein CAWRRGGGSEKLFF. The rearrangement links TRBV30 to TRBJ1-4; tentative D call: TRBD1 (5 bases). The CDR3 is made up of 14 amino acids. Germline V gene data show CDR1 as GTSNPN and CDR2 as SVGIG (reference sequence). The V gene lost 3 bases and the J gene lost 7 bases, with 15 bases spanning the gap.

The genes are TRBV6-2 or TRBV6-3 and TRBJ1-1, with 9 positions matching TRBD1. With 6 bases clipped from V and 1 base from J, the junction kept 9 bases outside the gene matches. This CDR3 contains 16 residues. CDR1 is MNHEY and CDR2 is SVGEGT in the germline V gene. The CDR3 protein is CASSSGTGFGNTEAFF. CDR3 nucleotides: TGTGCCAGCAGCTCCGGGACAGGGTTTGGGAACACTGAAGCTTTCTTT.

The chain combines TRBV28 with TRBJ2-6; D might be TRBD1 or TRBD2, each matching 5 bases. Germline V CDR1 and CDR2: MDHEN, SYDVKM. The CDR3 sequence is 15 residues long. V dropped 7 bases and J dropped 4 bases, with 14 bases sitting between them. CDR3: CASTLQGPGANVLTF. The CDR3 region has the DNA TGTGCCAGCACCCTCCAGGGACCCGGGGCCAACGTCCTGACTTTC.

This sequence joins TRBV30 and TRBJ1-5; TRBD1 might be the D (6 bases). V lost 8 bases to trimming and J lost 1 base, with 15 bases between them. This CDR3 has 14 residues. Germline-derived CDR1 and CDR2 are GTSNPN and SVGIG (reference sequence). This CDR3 reads CAARIGQSNQPQHF. CDR3 bases: TGTGCCGCCCGGATCGGACAGAGCAATCAGCCCCAGCATTTT.

The V gene is TRBV27, the J gene TRBJ1-1; D possibly corresponds to TRBD1 (5 bases). Trimming took off 0 bases at V and 8 bases at J, with 10 bases between the two ends. The germline gives CDR1 MNHEY, CDR2 SMNVEV (reference sequence). The CDR3 is 13 amino acids. CDR3: CASSLSYWTEAFF. The CDR3 coding sequence is TGTGCCAGCAGTTTATCGTATTGGACAGAAGCTTTCTTT.